This T cell receptor beta chain stems from a study of T cell changes during pregnancy in multiple sclerosis. Germline loops: CDR1 SQVTM, CDR2 ANQGSEA. This CDR3 is built from 17 residues. V lost 0 bases, J lost 0 bases, and 10 bases stayed unmatched. Data came from immunoSEQ multiplex PCR; TCRdb stores just in-frame clones and leaves some out. This table holds about 79,000 clones, 80% to 95% found once. The chain has TRBV29-1 and TRBJ1-2; TRBD1 matches at 7 bases. The clonotype originates from a female donor with multiple sclerosis, enrolled in a pregnancy study. Sequences were derived from CD4+ T cells from peripheral blood mononuclear cells, sampled in the second trimester of pregnancy. In nucleotides, the CDR3 is TGCAGCGTTGAAGACCTTCTAAAGACAGGGCCTAACTATGGCTACACCTTC. This encodes CSVEDLLKTGPNYGYTF.